This TCR beta chain originates from a study of cytomegalovirus exposure and HLA in healthy donors listed by TCRdb under 2017. In terms of the full investigation: According to a later analysis, one platform produced both the 110 or so validation repertoires and the 666 repertoires of the first cohort. The aim of the study was to test whether cataloging public T cell receptors could identify signatures of past pathogen exposure. In addition to the first cohort of approximately 670 subjects, a separate validation cohort of approximately 130 different subjects was used. High-throughput TCR immunosequencing, statistical association of individual TCRs with disease status, and machine learning were combined to predict cytomegalovirus infection status.

With respect to this clone: Its antigen is unknown. Qualities for individual bases were not recorded, and no much larger clone is one base off.

The method was the immunoSEQ multiplex PCR assay. The study's own analysis went as follows. A statistical classification framework was developed to diagnose cytomegalovirus status using the catalog of TCR beta chain sequences. TCRdb's version of the immuneACCESS table is confined to in-frame rearrangements and falls short of the full clone set. An unresolved V gene accounts for under half of the shortfall where checked; the remainder is of unknown origin. V and J calls and clone size follow that table, whereas D and trimming were derived from the DNA. The sample contains 100,000 to 150,000 clones, roughly 93% of them found a single time. The top ten clonotypes cover around 1.2% of the sample. Summary of the overall study and its limitations: The authors suggested that the approach could potentially be generalized to other disease states and immunological phenotypes. In both the original and validation cohorts, the classifier was reported to diagnose cytomegalovirus status with high specificity and sensitivity. In vitro tests confirmed that a few of the cytomegalovirus-associated TCR beta chains recognize cytomegalovirus antigens. Of the cluster scores, 90% to 95% were above 0 in a later analysis, which found that TCRs clustered in the first cohort also tended to co-occur in the 95 to 150 validation repertoires. Most TCR sequences were observed very rarely across donors, whereas some public TCRs were present in many individuals. The validation cohort had no HLA typing available for a later analysis, so co-occurrence within that cohort was assessed over all 120 or so repertoires. The study gave a list of about 150 TCR beta chains associated with cytomegalovirus.

Donors formed part of the validation cohort, which comprised 120 subjects and was distinct from the first cohort of roughly 600 subjects. The CDR3 goes from the cysteine to the phenylalanine over 16 residues. Kept here is only the CDR3 DNA, which spans 48 bases and is read in frame from base 1. Looking up the germline V gene (reference sequence) yields CDR1 MNHEY and CDR2 SMNVEV. V was cut back by 6 bases and J by 0 bases, leaving a gap of 15 bases between them. Sequenced: PBMCs. This TCR came from a woman between 18 and 30 years old in good health and CMV-seronegative. The chain employs TRBV27 and TRBJ2-1; TRBD2 is a weak D gene call, 5 bases matching. The CDR3 reads as follows: CASRWTSESSYNEQFF. The bases read TGTGCCAGCAGGTGGACTTCAGAAAGCTCCTACAATGAGCAGTTCTTC.